The clone carrying this T cell receptor (beta chain) was counted a few times. What it binds is unknown. This CDR3 contains 17 residues. The V gene's germline CDR1 is MDHEN and CDR2 SYDVKM. V was cut by 3 bases and J by 0 bases, with 12 bases left in between. The record originates from a study of CD8 T cells in ankylosing spondylitis. Study-wide findings and caveats: For ankylosing spondylitis blood, a TCR beta motif of about eight highly homologous variants appeared characteristic.

Quantitative molecular-barcoded 5'-RACE generated the TCR beta libraries. TCRdb re-called the 5' RACE reads through MiXCR, storing one row per CDR3 protein. This repertoire shows 250,000 to 300,000 distinct CDR3 sequences, 15% to 25% found once; its top ten account for about 8.2%. This TCR came from a male donor with ankylosing spondylitis or in good health (not recorded which). The chain joins TRBV28 to TRBJ1-6, with D possibly matching TRBD1 (5 bases). Sequences were obtained from blood, either unsorted or a sorted T cell fraction (not recorded which). The CDR3 sequence is CASSLGGASSYNSPLHF. The CDR3 region has the DNA TGTGCCAGCAGTTTGGGAGGGGCGAGCTCCTATAATTCACCCCTCCACTTT.